This TCR beta chain is drawn from a study of T-cell memory formation after mild COVID-19. TCRdb reprocessed the 5' RACE reads with MiXCR, giving one entry per CDR3 protein. The sample includes hundreds of thousands of distinct CDR3 sequences, around 28% of them seen just once. CDR1 and CDR2 (germline): DFQATT, SNEGSKA (reference sequence). The CDR3 sequence is 17 residues long. Trimming removed 0 bases from V and 3 bases from J, with 18 bases in between. This clonotype came up a few times. The rearrangement links TRBV20-1 to TRBJ2-1, with D maybe TRBD2 (7 bases). The source material was PBMCs or a T cell subset sorted from them (not recorded which). This receptor was taken from an adult woman who had mild COVID-19 (a few samples of this study predate the infection). Cell type and time point are not known. DNA for the CDR3: TGCAGTGCTAGAGACGCGGTTGGCGGGGGCTACTACAATGAGCAGTTCTTC. It codes for CSARDAVGGGYYNEQFF.